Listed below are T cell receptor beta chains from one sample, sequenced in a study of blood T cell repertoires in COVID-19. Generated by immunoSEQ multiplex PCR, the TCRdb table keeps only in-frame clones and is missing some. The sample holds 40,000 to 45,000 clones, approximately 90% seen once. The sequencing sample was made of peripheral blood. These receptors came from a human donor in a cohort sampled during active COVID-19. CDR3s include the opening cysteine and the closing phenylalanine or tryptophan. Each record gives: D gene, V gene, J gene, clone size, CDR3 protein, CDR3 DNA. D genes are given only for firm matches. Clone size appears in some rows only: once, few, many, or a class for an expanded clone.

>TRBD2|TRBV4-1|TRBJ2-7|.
CASSRGLAASYEQYF
TGCGCCAGCAGCCGAGGACTAGCGGCCTCCTACGAGCAGTACTTC
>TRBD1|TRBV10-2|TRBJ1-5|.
CANPGQGNQPQHF
TGCGCCAACCCGGGACAGGGTAATCAGCCCCAGCATTTT
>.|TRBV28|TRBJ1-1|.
CASLTAANTEAFF
TGTGCCTCCTTAACGGCGGCGAACACTGAAGCTTTCTTT
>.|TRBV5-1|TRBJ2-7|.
CASSRDKKYEQYF
TGCGCCAGCAGCCGGGACAAGAAATACGAGCAGTACTTC
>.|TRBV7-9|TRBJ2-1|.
CASSPFSPDSPFNEQFF
TGTGCCAGCAGCCCCTTTTCGCCCGACTCGCCCTTCAATGAGCAGTTCTTC
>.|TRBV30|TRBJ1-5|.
CAWSVTAGRNQPQHF
TGTGCCTGGAGTGTAACGGCAGGGAGGAATCAGCCCCAGCATTTT
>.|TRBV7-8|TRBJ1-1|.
CASTSEVRGTEAFF
TGTGCCAGCACTTCAGAGGTTAGGGGGACTGAAGCTTTCTTT
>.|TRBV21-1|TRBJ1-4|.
CASSKGEVMYNRDRGLPNEKLFF
TGTGCCAGCAGCAAAGGGGAAGTTATGTATAACCGGGACAGGGGTCTACCTAATGAAAAACTGTTTTTT
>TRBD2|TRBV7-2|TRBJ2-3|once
CASSFRTSGASTDTQYF
TGTGCCAGCAGCTTTAGGACTAGCGGGGCGAGCACAGATACGCAGTATTTT
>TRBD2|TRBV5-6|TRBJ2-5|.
CASRFGGGETQYF
TGTGCCAGCAGGTTCGGCGGGGGAGAGACCCAGTACTTC
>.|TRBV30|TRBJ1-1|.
CAWSVSSHTEAFF
TGTGCCTGGAGTGTATCTTCCCACACTGAAGCTTTCTTT
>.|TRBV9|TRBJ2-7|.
CASSVAAGASYEQYF
TGTGCCAGCAGCGTAGCGGCGGGGGCCTCCTACGAGCAGTACTTC
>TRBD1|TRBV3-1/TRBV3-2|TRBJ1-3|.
CASSQGGQGLGNTIYF
TGTGCCAGCAGCCAAGGCGGACAGGGCTTGGGAAACACCATATATTTT
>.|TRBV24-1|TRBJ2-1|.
CATSDLTRAGHEQFF
TGTGCCACCAGTGATTTGACACGGGCGGGCCATGAGCAGTTCTTC
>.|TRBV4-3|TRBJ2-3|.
CASSHQAGITDTQYF
TGCGCCAGCAGCCACCAGGCGGGGATCACAGATACGCAGTATTTT
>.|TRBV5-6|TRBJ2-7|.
CASSLGVAVEQYF
TGTGCCAGCAGCTTGGGGGTAGCGGTCGAGCAGTACTTC
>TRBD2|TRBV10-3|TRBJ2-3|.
CAGAGGPRHPTDTQYF
TGTGCTGGAGCGGGGGGGCCTAGGCATCCCACAGATACGCAGTATTTT
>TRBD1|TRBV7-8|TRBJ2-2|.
CASSGQGAGGELFF
TGTGCCAGCAGCGGACAGGGAGCGGGCGGGGAGCTGTTTTTT
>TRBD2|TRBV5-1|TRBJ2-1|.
CASTLGLAGGKVNEQFF
TGCGCCAGCACCTTGGGACTAGCGGGAGGAAAAGTGAATGAGCAGTTCTTC
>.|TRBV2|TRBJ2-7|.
CASRPDSSYEQYF
TGTGCCAGCCGACCAGACAGCTCCTACGAGCAGTACTTC
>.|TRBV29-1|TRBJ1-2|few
CSVRGANGYTF
TGCAGCGTTCGGGGGGCCAATGGCTACACCTTC
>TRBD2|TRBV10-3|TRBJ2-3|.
CAIRPGLAGLSTDTQYF
TGTGCCATCCGACCGGGACTAGCGGGACTAAGCACAGATACGCAGTATTTT
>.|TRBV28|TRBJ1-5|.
CASSSRGVGNQPQHF
TGTGCCAGCAGTAGCAGGGGAGTTGGCAATCAGCCCCAGCATTTT
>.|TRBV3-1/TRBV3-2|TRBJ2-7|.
CASSHSSTSSYEQYF
TGTGCCAGCAGCCACAGTAGCACAAGCTCCTACGAGCAGTACTTC
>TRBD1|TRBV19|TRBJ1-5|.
CASRGTGSANQPQHF
TGTGCCAGTAGGGGGACAGGGAGTGCAAATCAGCCCCAGCATTTT
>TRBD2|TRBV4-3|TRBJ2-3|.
CASSQESGRVDTQYF
TGCGCCAGCAGCCAAGAGTCGGGGAGGGTAGATACGCAGTATTTT
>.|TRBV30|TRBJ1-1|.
CAWSEYRHFEAFF
TGTGCCTGGAGTGAGTACCGACACTTTGAAGCTTTCTTT
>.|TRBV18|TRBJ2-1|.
CASSPRLDNEQFF
TGTGCCAGCTCACCACGGCTAGATAATGAGCAGTTCTTC
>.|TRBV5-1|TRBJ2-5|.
CASSSDTGSPVGTQYF
TGCGCCAGCAGCTCGGACACAGGGTCCCCCGTAGGGACCCAGTACTTC
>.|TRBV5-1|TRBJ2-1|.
CASSFSGMTGFF
TGCGCCAGCAGCTTTAGCGGTATGACGGGGTTCTTC
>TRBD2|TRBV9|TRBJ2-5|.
CASSPTSGGAGETQYF
TGTGCCAGCAGCCCAACTAGCGGGGGGGCAGGAGAGACCCAGTACTTC
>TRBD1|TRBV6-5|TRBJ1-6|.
CASRGTGGIGPLHF
TGTGCCAGCAGAGGGACAGGGGGCATAGGACCCCTCCACTTT
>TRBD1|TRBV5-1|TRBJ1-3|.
CASSSGTGGSGNTIYF
TGCGCCAGCAGTTCCGGGACAGGGGGCTCTGGAAACACCATATATTTT
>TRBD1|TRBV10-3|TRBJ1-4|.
CAISFQGGEKLFF
TGTGCCATCAGCTTTCAGGGGGGTGAAAAACTGTTTTTT
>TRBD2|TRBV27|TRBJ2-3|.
CASTRLAGGGDTQYF
TGTGCCAGCACCAGACTAGCGGGGGGGGGAGATACGCAGTATTTT
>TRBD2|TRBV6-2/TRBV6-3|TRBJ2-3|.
CASSYSGRETDTQYF
TGTGCCAGCAGTTACTCGGGGCGGGAGACAGATACGCAGTATTTT
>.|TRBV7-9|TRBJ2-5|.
CASSLVSGAQETQYF
TGTGCCAGCAGCTTAGTGTCAGGGGCCCAAGAGACCCAGTACTTC
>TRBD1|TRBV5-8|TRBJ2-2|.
CASSKGQGRLTGELFF
TGTGCCAGCAGCAAGGGACAGGGACGTTTGACCGGGGAGCTGTTTTTT
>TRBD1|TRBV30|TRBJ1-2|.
CAWRKGATIMGGYTF
TGTGCCTGGAGAAAGGGGGCGACTATCATGGGTGGCTACACCTTC
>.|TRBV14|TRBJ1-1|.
CASSPLTTTEAFF
TGTGCCAGCAGCCCTCTCACTACGACTGAAGCTTTCTTT
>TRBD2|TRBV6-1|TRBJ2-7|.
CASSEGLAATTYEQYF
TGTGCCAGCAGTGAAGGACTAGCGGCCACCACCTACGAGCAGTACTTC
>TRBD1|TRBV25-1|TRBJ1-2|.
CASSEGQVYGYTF
TGTGCCAGCAGTGAGGGACAGGTCTATGGCTACACCTTC
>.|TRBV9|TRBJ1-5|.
CASSVGVGVLSQPQHF
TGTGCCAGCAGCGTAGGGGTAGGGGTGTTGAGTCAGCCCCAGCATTTT
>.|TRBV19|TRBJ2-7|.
CASSISGPSYEQYF
TGTGCCAGTAGTATCTCAGGGCCCTCCTACGAGCAGTACTTC
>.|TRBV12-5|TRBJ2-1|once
CASALYNEQFF
TGTGCTAGTGCCCTGTACAATGAGCAGTTCTTC
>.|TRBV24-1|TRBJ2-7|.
CATSDSRDFSYEQYF
TGTGCCACCAGTGATTCCCGGGACTTCTCCTACGAGCAGTACTTC
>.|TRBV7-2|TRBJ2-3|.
CASSPGFTDTQYF
TGTGCCAGCAGCCCAGGGTTCACAGATACGCAGTATTTT
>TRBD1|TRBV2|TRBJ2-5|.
CARGTARETQYF
TGTGCCAGAGGGACAGCAAGGGAGACCCAGTACTTC
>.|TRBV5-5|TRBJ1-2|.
CASSLVGDPNYGYTF
TGTGCCAGCAGCTTGGTGGGAGACCCTAACTATGGCTACACCTTC
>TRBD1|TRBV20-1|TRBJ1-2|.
CSRDRDGGYTF
TGCAGCAGAGACAGGGACGGGGGCTACACCTTC
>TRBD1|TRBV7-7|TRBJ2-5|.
CASSQDRGETQYF
TGTGCCAGCAGCCAGGACAGGGGAGAGACCCAGTACTTC
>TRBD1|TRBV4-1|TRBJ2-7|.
CASSWDSAYEQYF
TGCGCCAGCAGCTGGGACAGCGCCTACGAGCAGTACTTC
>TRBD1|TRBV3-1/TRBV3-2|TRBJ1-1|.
CASSLARRDRGSEAFF
TGTGCCAGCAGCCTAGCCCGACGGGACAGGGGCTCTGAAGCTTTCTTT
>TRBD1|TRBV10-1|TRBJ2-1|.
CATSTGQGEQFF
TGCGCCACCTCGACAGGGCAAGGGGAGCAGTTCTTC
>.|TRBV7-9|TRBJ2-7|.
CASSLVGLVREQYF
TGTGCCAGCAGCTTAGTCGGGTTGGTGCGCGAGCAGTACTTC
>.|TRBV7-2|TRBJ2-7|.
CASSTGPDVGEQYF
TGTGCCAGCAGCACAGGCCCCGACGTGGGGGAGCAGTACTTC
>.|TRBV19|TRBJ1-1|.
CASSMRGFQTGTEAFF
TGTGCCAGTAGTATGCGGGGGTTTCAGACAGGCACTGAAGCTTTCTTT
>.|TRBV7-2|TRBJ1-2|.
CASSLGPANYGYTF
TGTGCCAGCAGCTTAGGGCCTGCTAACTATGGCTACACCTTC
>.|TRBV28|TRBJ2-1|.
CASSLGQSSYNEQFF
TGTGCCAGCAGTTTGGGGCAGAGCTCCTACAATGAGCAGTTCTTC
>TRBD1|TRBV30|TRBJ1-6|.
CAWRSGTGSSYNSPLHF
TGTGCCTGGAGATCCGGGACAGGGAGCTCCTATAATTCACCCCTCCACTTT